This T cell receptor (beta chain) emerged from a study of CD8 T cells in ankylosing spondylitis. Study outcomes and limitations: A subset of motif variants has previously been described in the synovial fluid and blood of reactive arthritis. Peripheral blood samples showed relatively rare disease-linked clones, and these clones were CD8+. One TCR beta motif, made up of seven to nine highly homologous variants, appeared characteristic of ankylosing spondylitis blood. The study looked at matched synovial fluid samples from ankylosing spondylitis patients. Disease-linked clones were reported to be significantly enriched there.

CDR1 and CDR2 from the germline V gene are ENHRY and SYGVKD. The CDR3 is 14 amino acids. V lost 5 bases to trimming and J lost 0 bases, with 10 bases between them. This clonotype was observed many times. Its specificity is not known. 5'-RACE, quantitative and with molecular barcodes, yielded the TCR beta libraries. TCRdb re-derived calls from the 5' RACE reads in MiXCR, one entry per CDR3 protein. The repertoire includes more than 400,000 distinct CDR3 sequences, approximately 5.3% of them detected once, and approximately 4% sits in the top ten. The source material was blood, either unsorted or a sorted T cell fraction (not recorded which). The source of this sequence is a male donor with ankylosing spondylitis. The chain recombines TRBV10-3 with TRBJ1-2; D is unclear. DNA of the CDR3: TGTGCCATCAGTTCTAGAGGGCCTAACTATGGCTACACCTTC. Protein product: CAISSRGPNYGYTF.